This T cell receptor (beta chain) is drawn from a study of CD8+CD57+ T cells in acquired aplastic anemia. The overall study: On average, sorted CD4+ and CD8+ cells gave 3.2 ug of DNA.

Notes on the study in general: Around 30 sequences, all CD8+ CDR3, were shared between patients and controls.

Comment on this clonotype: Antigen unknown. The conserved phenylalanine or tryptophan is not found at the CDR3 terminus, so this likely reflects a read error. Because the CDR3's place on the DNA is in doubt, the DNA is left out and the CDR3 is given as listed by TCRdb.

CDR1 SNHLY and CDR2 FYNNEI come from the germline V gene. The CDR3 is 15 amino acids long, termini counted. Investigators profiled TCR beta VDJ and CDR3 from genomic DNA template. TCRdb fed the reads into MiXCR, producing one record per CDR3 protein. The sample lists a few hundred thousand distinct CDR3 sequences; 60% to 80% were seen once. This TCR was sampled from a human donor in good health, serving as a control. The rearrangement uses TRBV2 and TRBJ2-5. The specimen sequenced was sorted CD4+, CD8+, or CD8+CD57+ T cells (not recorded which) from PBMCs. This CDR3 reads CASQRGNHETQYLEP.